This T cell receptor beta chain was sequenced in a study of molecular identifiers for immune sequencing clone quantification. One entry per CDR3 protein, called by TCRdb with MiXCR from the PCR reads. This table holds over 100,000 distinct CDR3 sequences, around 30% found once. This clonotype was counted many times. Germline-derived CDR1 and CDR2 are SGHAT and FQNNGV. The CDR3 runs to 14 residues. The V and J ends lost 6 bases and 8 bases, in that order; junction bases with no gene match: 9. Naive CD8 libraries came from approximately 20,000 to 1,000,000 sorted cells with 10%, 30% or 50% RNA. The CD8+CD4-CCR7+CD45RA+ phenotype defined the sorted naive CD8 T cells.

This TCR came from a human donor in good health. Some libraries in this study had Jurkat cell RNA spiked in. Sequenced: naive CD8+ T cells from blood, with Jurkat cell RNA spiked in. Subset here: FACS-sorted CD8+CD4-CCR7+CD45RA+ naive T cells. The chain has TRBV11-2 and TRBJ2-1; 8 bases match TRBD2. The CDR3 DNA reads TGTGCCAGCAGACCAGCGGGAGACCCCCATGAGCAGTTCTTC. Its protein product is CASRPAGDPHEQFF.